One T cell receptor beta chain is described in this entry. This CDR3 comprises 15 residues. The V end was cut by 5 bases, the J end by 4 bases, with 12 bases between. The germline gives CDR1 SEHNR, CDR2 FQNEAQ (reference sequence). This record comes from a study of response to subunit inactivated influenza vaccine. TCRdb reprocessed the RT-PCR reads with MiXCR, giving one entry per CDR3 protein. The sample lists over 400,000 distinct CDR3 sequences; about 10% were seen once. The rearrangement links TRBV7-9 to TRBJ2-6; no definite D call. The material sequenced was PBMCs from blood, taken roughly 47 days after vaccination. This TCR was recovered from a man aged 50 to 60 who received an inactivated influenza vaccine. CDR3 nucleotides: TGTGCCAGCAGCCCCCGACAATCAGGGGCCAACGTCCTGACTTTC. Translating it yields CASSPRQSGANVLTF. The full variable domain, with the rest looked up from reference TRBV7-9 and TRBJ2-6, is DTGVSQNPRHKITKRGQNVTFRCDPISEHNRLYWYRQTLGQGPEFLTYFQNEAQLEKSRLLSDRFSAERPKGSFSTLEIQRTEQGDSAMYLCASSPRQSGANVLTFGAGSRLTVL.